The 14 T cell receptor beta chains given below trace back to one sample, sequenced in a study of blood T cell repertoires in COVID-19. Generated by immunoSEQ multiplex PCR, the TCRdb table keeps only in-frame clones and is missing some. This table holds about 120,000 clones, about 79% found once. The material sequenced was peripheral blood. Every receptor here comes from a man in his sixties or seventies with acute or convalescent COVID-19.

This chain connects TRBV7-8 to TRBJ2-7; D is possibly TRBD2 (5 bases). This CDR3 has 11 residues. Germline values: CDR1 SGHVS, CDR2 FQNEAQ. Trimming pared 4 bases from V and 9 bases from J, leaving 10 bases between. In DNA, the CDR3 is TGTGCCAGCAGCTCGGGATATCTGCAGTACTTC. It specifies CASSSGYLQYF.

V gene TRBV2 combines with J gene TRBJ1-6; TRBD1 aligns across 10 bases. Germline CDR1 SNHLY, CDR2 FYNNEI. The CDR3 loop spans 14 amino acids. Trimming took 10 bases from V and 8 from J; bases not matched to a gene: 8. CDR3 amino acids: CAIPKGTGDSPLHF. As DNA, the CDR3 is TGTGCCATCCCAAAGGGGACAGGGGATTCACCCCTCCACTTT. Full variable domain (missing parts from reference TRBV2 and TRBJ1-6): EPEVTQTPSHQVTQMGQEVILRCVPISNHLYFYWYRQILGQKVEFLVSFYNNEISEKSEIFDDQFSVERPDGSNFTLKIRSTKLEDSAMYFCAIPKGTGDSPLHFGNGTRLTVT.

This chain uses TRBV7-9 with TRBJ1-2; D not certain. The CDR3 is made up of 14 amino acids. V was clipped by 1 base and J by 6 bases, with 12 bases between them. Germline CDR1 SEHNR, CDR2 FQNEAQ (reference sequence). CDR3 nucleotides: TGTGCCAGCAGCTTAGGAGTTGTTCAGGATGGCTACACCTTC. Its protein product is CASSLGVVQDGYTF.

The J gene is TRBJ1-5, the V gene TRBV5-1; no firm D call. Germline V gene lookup returns CDR1 SGHRS and CDR2 YFSETQ. The ends were cut back, 0 bases at V and 4 bases at J, with 5 bases in the middle. The CDR3 has 13 residues. The CDR3 region has the DNA TGCGCCAGCAGCTTGGCAGTAAATCAGCCCCAGCATTTT. It is translated as CASSLAVNQPQHF.

The J gene is TRBJ1-4, the V gene TRBV5-1; D unresolved. The germline CDR1 and CDR2 sequences are SGHRS and YFSETQ. Trimming took 4 bases from V and 1 from J, leaving 14 bases between them. This CDR3 is 16 amino acids long. CDR3 residues: CASSLLSGRTNEKLFF. The CDR3 DNA reads as TGCGCCAGCAGCCTTCTTTCGGGGAGAACTAATGAAAAACTGTTTTTT.

This clone occurred once. The V call is TRBV30, the J call TRBJ2-7, with 7 bases fitting TRBD1. The CDR3 consists of 15 residues. Germline trimming cut 3 bases from V and 3 bases from J; bases unmatched to any gene: 11. CDR1 and CDR2 from the germline V gene are GTSNPN and SVGIG (reference sequence). CDR3 region: CAWSDPYYRGYEQYF. The CDR3 bases are TGTGCCTGGAGCGACCCGTATTACAGGGGCTACGAGCAGTACTTC. Supplemented by reference TRBV30 and TRBJ2-7, the full variable domain reads SQTIHQWPATLVQPVGSPLSLECTVEGTSNPNLYWYRQAAGRGLQLLFYSVGIGQISSEVPQNLSASRPQDRQFILSSKKLLLSDSGFYLCAWSDPYYRGYEQYFGPGTRLTVT.

The rearrangement links TRBV9 to TRBJ2-7; 8 nucleotides align to TRBD2. The V and J ends lost 5 bases and 6 bases, in that order; junction bases with no gene match: 10. In germline, CDR1 is SGDLS, CDR2 YYNGEE. The CDR3 contains 14 residues. CDR3 nucleotide sequence: TGTGCCAGCAGGGCCGGGACTAGTTCTGGCGAGCAGTACTTC. It codes for CASRAGTSSGEQYF.

The chain has TRBV5-1 and TRBJ1-2, with D possibly TRBD1 on 6 matching bases. CDR1 is SGHRS, CDR2 YFSETQ, per germline. This CDR3 region has 16 residues. Trimming left V 4 bases short and J 2 bases short, with 18 bases between. In nucleotides, the CDR3 is TGCGCCAGCAGCCCTGGGGGTGTGGGGGCGAACTATGGCTACACCTTC. This codes for CASSPGGVGANYGYTF.

This sequence joins TRBV10-3 and TRBJ2-5; D is undetermined. Germline values: CDR1 ENHRY, CDR2 SYGVKD. Deletions cut 10 bases from V and 1 base from J, with 13 bases between. This CDR3 contains 13 residues. This CDR3 is CATSFRGQETQYF. The CDR3 region has the DNA TGTGCCACCTCCTTTCGAGGCCAAGAGACCCAGTACTTC.

The chain recombines TRBV7-3 with TRBJ1-1; tentatively, D is TRBD1 (5 bases). The CDR3 totals 12 residues. Per germline, CDR1 SGHTA and CDR2 FQGTGA. Deletions cut 4 bases from V and 8 bases from J, with 11 bases between. Here the CDR3 DNA reads TGTGCCAGCAGCTCCGGGCCAGGGGAAGCTTTCTTT. This translates into CASSSGPGEAFF.

CDR3 nucleotides: TGTGCCAGTAGTACCCCGGGGGGTGATGGCTACACCTTC. It encodes CASSTPGGDGYTF. The chain employs TRBV19 and TRBJ1-2; tentative D call: TRBD1 (5 bases). Trimming took off 4 bases at V and 6 bases at J, with 12 bases between the two ends. The CDR3 spans 13 residues. Germline loops: CDR1 LNHDA, CDR2 SQIVND (reference sequence).

This chain joins TRBV5-4 and TRBJ1-1, with D maybe TRBD1 (5 bases). This CDR3 comprises 11 residues. V was pared by 2 bases and J by 7 bases, with 6 bases between. Per germline, CDR1 SGHNT and CDR2 YYREEE (reference sequence). The CDR3 loop reads CASSFGGEAFF. DNA for the CDR3: TGTGCCAGCAGCTTCGGGGGTGAAGCTTTCTTT.

This clone was recorded a few times. This chain uses TRBV30 with TRBJ1-2; TRBD1 matches at 11 bases. Germline V gene data show CDR1 as GTSNPN and CDR2 as SVGIG (reference sequence). V was pared by 5 bases and J by 11 bases, with 4 bases of the junction left unmatched. The CDR3 is made up of 11 amino acids. CDR3 in DNA: TGTGCCTGGGGGGACAGGGGGGAATACACCTTC. It yields the protein CAWGDRGEYTF.

The J gene is TRBJ2-7, the V gene TRBV27; TRBD1 agrees at 7 bases. V lost 5 bases, J lost 0 bases, and 10 bases stayed unmatched. Germline loops: CDR1 MNHEY, CDR2 SMNVEV (reference sequence). The CDR3 is 16 amino acids. Here the CDR3 DNA reads TGTGCCAGCAGTCCTTCCTCGGGACAGTTCTCCTACGAGCAGTACTTC. Protein sequence: CASSPSSGQFSYEQYF.